There are a few counts of the clone carrying this T cell receptor beta chain. The antigen remains unidentified. Sequencing targeted expressed TCRB transcripts, as all isolated RNA had been reverse transcribed. Naive, central memory and regulatory T cell samples produced a mean of roughly 3.5 million reads. The repertoire was sequenced with immunoSEQ multiplex PCR; TCRdb's copy has only in-frame clones and lacks some. The table records about 180,000 clones, around 7.8% of them present only once. Purity (above 98%) was reached by all sorted populations. V lost 5 bases and J lost 2, with 12 bases in between. In germline, CDR1 is SGHVS, CDR2 FQNEAQ. The CDR3 has 14 amino acids. The sample comes from a study of beta chain features in type 1 diabetes. Study-wide results and limits: Type 1 diabetes patients had TCRB CDR3s that were shorter (moderately but significantly so) in all four CD4+ subsets.

Material: central memory CD4+ T cells from blood. This chain links TRBV7-8 with TRBJ2-5; a possible D gene is TRBD2 (5 bases). The receptor was isolated from a woman in her 40s with type 1 diabetes. The CDR3, as DNA: TGTGCCAGCAGCCACGAGCGCGGGCAAGAGACCCAGTACTTC. This codes for CASSHERGQETQYF. Supplemented by reference TRBV7-8 and TRBJ2-5, the full variable domain reads GAGVSQSPRYKVAKRGQDVALRCDPISGHVSLFWYQQALGQGPEFLTYFQNEAQLDKSGLPSDRFFAERPEGSVSTLKIQRTQQEDSAVYLCASSHERGQETQYFGPGTRLLVL.